A single sample is the source of the 19 T cell receptor beta chains below, sequenced in a study of Graves' ophthalmopathy and Graves' hyperthyroidism. Amplification from RNA transcripts yielded the TCR beta CDR3 regions. Following a first-round RT-PCR that used HTBI primers, a second-round multiplex PCR was carried out. Each CDR3 protein is one row after TCRdb ran MiXCR on the multiplex PCR reads. In the table there are about 740,000 distinct CDR3 sequences, around 40% of which are singletons. Sequencing was carried out using peripheral blood. The receptor source for this set is an adult man with Graves' ophthalmopathy.

This clonotype was detected once. V and J are TRBV11-2 and TRBJ2-7; the D gene could be TRBD1 or TRBD2 (5 bases each). Germline assignment: CDR1 SGHAT and CDR2 FQNNGV. Trimming took off 6 bases at V and 1 base at J, with 16 bases between the two ends. CDR3 length equals 15 residues. CDR3 sequence (DNA): TGTGCCAGCAGTCCCCTGGGCAGGGAGTCCTACGAGCAGTACTTC. It translates to CASSPLGRESYEQYF. The whole variable domain, remainder taken from reference TRBV11-2 and TRBJ2-7, is EAGVAQSPRYKIIEKRQSVAFWCNPISGHATLYWYQQILGQGPKLLIQFQNNGVVDDSQLPKDRFSAERLKGVDSTLKIQPAKLEDSAVYLCASSPLGRESYEQYFGPGTRLTVT.

Many counts were recorded for this clonotype. This rearrangement joins TRBV10-1 to TRBJ1-1; 8 bases fit TRBD1. Germline CDR1 and CDR2: WNHNN and SYGVQD (reference sequence). Losses at the gene ends were 7 bases for V and 0 bases for J; bases not matched to a gene: 10. The CDR3 is made up of 16 amino acids. The CDR3 DNA follows: TGCGCCAGCAACCCTCAGGGGGCCGGCATGAACACTGAAGCTTTCTTT. Translating gives CASNPQGAGMNTEAFF.

V usage is TRBV7-2 and J usage is TRBJ1-1; possible D gene TRBD1, 6 bases. Germline loops: CDR1 SGHTA, CDR2 FQGNSA. The CDR3 is 14 amino acids. V was cut by 4 bases and J by 3 bases, with 12 bases left in between. The DNA of the CDR3 is TGTGCCAGCAGCTCCTATGGGGGCGACACTGAAGCTTTCTTT. Its translation: CASSSYGGDTEAFF. Full variable domain (missing parts from reference TRBV7-2 and TRBJ1-1): GAGVSQSPSNKVTEKGKDVELRCDPISGHTALYWYRQSLGQGLEFLIYFQGNSAPDKSGLPSDRFSAERTGGSVSTLTIQRTQQEDSAVYLCASSSYGGDTEAFFGQGTRLTVV.

The chain couples TRBV19 to TRBJ1-2, with TRBD1 identical over 9 bases. V trimming: 4 bases; J trimming: 6 bases; junction bases outside the gene matches: 3. The CDR3 has 13 amino acids. Germline loops: CDR1 LNHDA, CDR2 SQIVND (reference sequence). The CDR3 region has the DNA TGTGCCAGTAGTAGCCGGGACAGGGATGGCTACACCTTC. This translates into CASSSRDRDGYTF. Complete variable domain (other parts from reference TRBV19 and TRBJ1-2): DGGITQSPKYLFRKEGQNVTLSCEQNLNHDAMYWYRQDPGQGLRLIYYSQIVNDFQKGDIAEGYSVSREKKESFPLTVTSAQKNPTAFYLCASSSRDRDGYTFGSGTRLTVV.

The J gene is TRBJ1-2, the V gene TRBV25-1, with 8 positions matching TRBD1. The CDR3 has 14 residues. Unmatched junction bases numbered 7, after V lost 6 bases and J lost 4 bases. Germline loops: CDR1 MGHDK, CDR2 SYGVNS. The chain's CDR3 is CASRPGGSGYGYTF. The CDR3 DNA is TGTGCCAGCAGACCAGGGGGCAGCGGCTATGGCTACACCTTC.

The gene calls are TRBV11-2 and TRBJ2-7; 7 bases align to TRBD2. CDR1 is SGHAT, CDR2 FQNNGV, per germline. Trimming took 5 bases from V and 0 from J; bases not matched to a gene: 13. The CDR3 runs 17 residues. The CDR3 is CASSLGGGTKNSYEQYF. DNA for the CDR3: TGTGCCAGCAGCCTGGGAGGCGGGACTAAAAACTCCTACGAGCAGTACTTC.

The rearrangement uses TRBV25-1 and TRBJ2-5, with 10 bases fitting TRBD2. CDR1 is MGHDK, CDR2 SYGVNS, per germline. The CDR3 spans 18 residues. After removal of 8 bases from V and 4 bases from J, the junction contained 19 bases not matched to a gene. DNA of the CDR3: TGTGCCAGCTCACAAAATCAACTCCGTACTAGCGGGATAGAGACCCAGTACTTC. Its protein is CASSQNQLRTSGIETQYF.

In regard to this clonotype: A read error is likely, as this CDR3 ends without the conserved phenylalanine or tryptophan. The DNA is left out, because the CDR3 cannot be placed on it with certainty; the CDR3 is given as TCRdb lists it. This rearrangement joins TRBV29-1 to TRBJ1-1; TRBD1, the D gene given by the table, was not confirmed from the DNA. The V gene's germline CDR1 is SQVTM and CDR2 ANQGSEA. The CDR3 contains 9 residues when both ends are counted. The CDR3 reads CSVAEGGTS.

The chain uses TRBV10-1 and TRBJ2-3, with D unclear. Deletions cut 0 bases from V and 1 base from J, with 5 bases between. The CDR3 runs 14 residues. In germline, CDR1 is WNHNN, CDR2 SYGVQD (reference sequence). CDR3 nucleotide sequence: TGCGCCAGCAGTGAGTCTAGGGGCACAGATACGCAGTATTTT. This codes for CASSESRGTDTQYF.

This clonotype has ten or more counts. This chain joins TRBV7-9 and TRBJ2-7; D unresolved. This CDR3 has 13 residues. The germline CDR1 and CDR2 sequences are SEHNR and FQNEAQ (reference sequence). Deletions cut 1 base from V and 6 bases from J, with 10 bases between. The CDR3, as DNA: TGTGCCAGCAGCTTAGTTGTTTCGCTCGAGCAGTACTTC. It encodes CASSLVVSLEQYF.

This clonotype turned up a few times. The chain links TRBV14 to TRBJ1-2, with TRBD1 as a possible D gene (6 bases). The CDR3 has 15 residues. Germline loops: CDR1 SGHDN, CDR2 FVKESK. Trimming removed 4 bases from V and 4 bases from J, with 16 bases in between. CDR3 sequence: CASSLDTGTIYGYTF. CDR3 DNA: TGTGCCAGCAGCCTTGATACCGGGACAATCTATGGCTACACCTTC.

This clonotype appeared many times. The J gene is TRBJ2-5, the V gene TRBV20-1; 8 bases are shared with TRBD1. The CDR3 spans 13 residues. V lost 5 bases and J lost 1; bases outside the gene matches: 3. Germline-derived CDR1 and CDR2 are DFQATT and SNEGSKA (reference sequence). The CDR3 loop is CSAPGQGQETQYF. The DNA for the CDR3 is TGCAGTGCTCCAGGACAGGGCCAAGAGACCCAGTACTTC.

This clonotype was detected only once. The chain links TRBV29-1 to TRBJ2-7; 9 bases map to TRBD1. CDR3 size: 13 residues. Germline CDR1 SQVTM, CDR2 ANQGSEA. CDR3 amino acids: CTGGGQGVYEQYF. For the CDR3, the DNA is TGCACCGGAGGGGGACAGGGAGTCTACGAGCAGTACTTC.

This clonotype came up a few times. The rearrangement joins TRBV12-3 or TRBV12-4 to TRBJ1-4; D possibly corresponds to TRBD1 (5 bases). This CDR3 contains 14 residues. Trimming took off 7 bases at V and 7 bases at J, with 16 bases between the two ends. In DNA, the CDR3 is TGTGCCAGCACCCGTTCGGGGCTTGGTGAAAAACTGTTTTTT. This gives the protein CASTRSGLGEKLFF.

This clonotype was detected many times. This sequence joins TRBV7-2 and TRBJ2-7, with D possibly being TRBD1 or TRBD2 (5 bases each). Germline V gene data show CDR1 as SGHTA and CDR2 as FQGNSA. The CDR3 has 12 amino acids. V was shortened by 5 bases and J by 6 bases, with 11 bases between the two germline ends. The CDR3 DNA follows: TGTGCCAGCAGCGGGGGACGGGGCGAGCAGTACTTC. This translates into CASSGGRGEQYF.

In this sample, this clonotype turned up a few times. The rearrangement links TRBV24-1 to TRBJ2-7; 7 nucleotides line up with TRBD1. The CDR3 is 16 residues long. J gave up 2 bases and V 4 bases, and 10 bases lay outside the gene matches. CDR1 and CDR2 (germline): KGHDR, SFDVKD. As DNA, the CDR3 is TGTGCCACCAGTGACTCCTTGACAGGGCACCCCTACGAGCAGTACTTC. It yields the protein CATSDSLTGHPYEQYF.

This clonotype has at least ten counts. This chain connects TRBV20-1 to TRBJ2-7, with D perhaps matching TRBD1 (6 bases). Trimming cost V 0 bases and J 3 bases, with 12 bases left between them. Germline CDR1 reads DFQATT; CDR2 reads SNEGSKA (reference sequence). This CDR3 spans 14 amino acids. CDR3 amino acids: CSARDQGTSYEQYF. The CDR3 DNA sequence: TGCAGTGCTAGAGATCAGGGGACGAGCTACGAGCAGTACTTC.

This clonotype has just a few counts. The chain is built from TRBV6-4 and TRBJ2-5; D unclear. The CDR3 spans 13 residues. Trimming took 2 bases from V and 1 from J, leaving 5 bases between them. CDR1 and CDR2 (germline): MRHNA, SNTAGT. The CDR3 bases are TGTGCCAGCAGTGACGACGTCCAAGAGACCCAGTACTTC. Translation gives CASSDDVQETQYF.

This clonotype has at least ten counts. The chain recombines TRBV11-2 with TRBJ1-6, with D unclear. Germline CDR1 reads SGHAT; CDR2 reads FQNNGV. CDR3 size: 15 residues. Trimming took 1 base from V and 10 from J, leaving 14 bases between them. CDR3 region: CASSLVSGLRSPLHF. CDR3 bases: TGTGCCAGCAGCTTAGTATCCGGTCTGCGGTCACCCCTCCACTTT.